These 15 T cell receptor beta chains were sequenced from one sample in a study of a mutant IDH1 vaccine in newly diagnosed glioma. Clones were sequenced by immunoSEQ multiplex PCR, and TCRdb holds only the in-frame ones, with some missing. The table has tens of thousands of clones, roughly 85% seen once. Time point of the sample: week 35, safety follow-up. Vaccination comprised doses that each held 300 ug of mutant IDH1 20-mer peptide, plus topical imiquimod. No antigen has been identified for these receptors. Specimen: PBMCs, collected from a glioma patient whose treatment included an IDH1 peptide vaccine. These receptors were obtained from a young woman with glioma.

This chain links TRBV4-3 with TRBJ1-5, with a weak D call TRBD1 (5 bases). Germline CDR1 LGHNA, CDR2 YSLEER. This CDR3 contains 18 residues. V lost 0 bases and J lost 1, with 16 bases in between. The CDR3 coding sequence is TGCGCCAGCAGCCAAGATCTACGACAGATCGGAAGCAATCAGCCCCAGCATTTT. It codes for CASSQDLRQIGSNQPQHF.

The rearrangement links TRBV7-9 to TRBJ1-5, with a possible D match to TRBD1 (6 bases). Germline loops: CDR1 SEHNR, CDR2 FQNEAQ (reference sequence). The CDR3 is 14 residues long. The V gene lost 5 bases and the J gene lost 6 bases, with 14 bases spanning the gap. The CDR3 DNA reads as TGTGCCAGCAGCGAGGAGGGGGGGGCTCAGCCCCAGCATTTT. This gives the protein CASSEEGGAQPQHF.

The chain uses TRBV5-6 and TRBJ2-7; D is undetermined. The CDR3 spans 14 residues. Germline V gives CDR1 SGHDT, CDR2 YYEEEE. V gave up 1 base and J gave up 4 bases, with 12 bases separating them. CDR3 DNA sequence: TGTGCCAGCAGCTTGTCTGCCTCACCGTACGAGCAGTACTTC. It specifies CASSLSASPYEQYF.

The J gene is TRBJ2-5, the V gene TRBV10-3, with D possibly matching TRBD1 (6 bases). CDR3 length: 12 amino acids. V was shortened by 6 bases and J by 2 bases, with 7 bases between the two germline ends. Germline V gives CDR1 ENHRY, CDR2 SYGVKD. Here the CDR3 reads CAIRDSQETQYF. CDR3 in DNA: TGTGCCATCAGGGACAGTCAAGAGACCCAGTACTTC.

The sample holds one count of this clone. The V and J genes are TRBV9 and TRBJ2-3; a weak D match, TRBD2 (6 bases). The CDR3 has 18 amino acids. Trimming cost V 1 base and J 8 bases, with 26 bases left between them. The germline V gene encodes CDR1 SGDLS and CDR2 YYNGEE. The CDR3 region is CASSVSSGTSVGSGTQYF. The CDR3 DNA reads TGTGCCAGCAGCGTATCATCTGGGACTTCCGTCGGCTCGGGTACGCAGTATTTT.

V and J are TRBV7-8 and TRBJ2-7; TRBD1 aligns across 7 bases. V lost 4 bases and J lost 5; bases outside the gene matches: 8. CDR3 length equals 14 residues. The germline CDR1 and CDR2 sequences are SGHVS and FQNEAQ. The CDR3 loop is CASSSNRGPHEQYF. The CDR3 DNA sequence: TGTGCCAGCAGCTCTAACAGGGGTCCCCACGAGCAGTACTTC.

The chain joins TRBV30 to TRBJ1-1; D is undetermined. Trimming pared 5 bases from V and 3 bases from J, leaving 16 bases between. Germline CDR1 reads GTSNPN; CDR2 reads SVGIG (reference sequence). This CDR3 contains 14 residues. The CDR3 region has the DNA TGTGCCTGGTCGTTAGGGCGCGCAGACACTGAAGCTTTCTTT. This codes for CAWSLGRADTEAFF.

This chain connects TRBV5-1 to TRBJ1-1; no firm D call. The CDR3 is 14 amino acids. Germline CDR1 SGHRS, CDR2 YFSETQ. V lost 3 bases, J lost 1 base, and 10 bases lay in between. The CDR3 nucleotides read TGCGCCAGCAGCTGGAGACAAGAGAACACTGAAGCTTTCTTT. Translated: CASSWRQENTEAFF.

V gene TRBV5-8 combines with J gene TRBJ2-6; unclear D gene. The V end lost 0 bases, the J end lost 0 bases, and 4 bases lay between the germline ends. The CDR3 is made up of 15 amino acids. CDR1 and CDR2 (germline): SGHTS, YDEGEE. CDR3 amino acids: CASSLVLSGANVLTF. Here the CDR3 DNA reads TGTGCCAGCAGCTTGGTCCTCTCTGGGGCCAACGTCCTGACTTTC.

The V call is TRBV7-9, the J call TRBJ2-5; 10 bases map to TRBD2. Germline CDR1 and CDR2: SEHNR and FQNEAQ (reference sequence). The J segment lost 2 bases and the V segment lost 4 bases, leaving 4 bases of the junction unmatched. This CDR3 region has 15 residues. CDR3 nucleotides: TGTGCCAGCAGCTCTAGCGGGGGTGATCAAGAGACCCAGTACTTC. Protein product: CASSSSGGDQETQYF.

The chain combines TRBV19 with TRBJ1-1; the D is unclear. The CDR3 contains 15 residues. Germline V gives CDR1 LNHDA, CDR2 SQIVND (reference sequence). V was pared by 3 bases and J by 5 bases, with 16 bases between. This chain's CDR3 is CASSISWDWATEAFF. As DNA, the CDR3 is TGTGCCAGTAGTATTTCTTGGGATTGGGCGACTGAAGCTTTCTTT.

V gene TRBV5-4 combines with J gene TRBJ2-6; TRBD1 matches at 7 bases. Germline V gene lookup returns CDR1 SGHNT and CDR2 YYREEE (reference sequence). CDR3 size: 15 residues. The V and J ends lost 3 bases and 0 bases, in that order; junction bases with no gene match: 0. The CDR3 DNA is TGTGCCAGCAGCTGGGACAGCTCTGGGGCCAACGTCCTGACTTTC. It yields the protein CASSWDSSGANVLTF.

In its sample, this clone was seen once. This chain connects TRBV7-2 to TRBJ1-5; D not resolved. The CDR3 runs to 12 residues. Per germline, CDR1 SGHTA and CDR2 FQGNSA. Trimming left V 5 bases short and J 6 bases short, with 8 bases between. The CDR3 DNA reads TGTGCCAGCAGCCCGGCGGGTCAGCCCCAGCATTTT. It codes for CASSPAGQPQHF.

This chain uses TRBV19 with TRBJ1-5; 8 bases are a match to TRBD1. The CDR3 runs 14 residues. Per germline, CDR1 LNHDA and CDR2 SQIVND (reference sequence). The J segment lost 2 bases and the V segment lost 4 bases, leaving 1 base of the junction unmatched. The CDR3 is CASSKTGGNQPQHF. CDR3 nucleotides: TGTGCCAGTAGTAAGACAGGGGGCAATCAGCCCCAGCATTTT.

The chain uses TRBV6-6 and TRBJ1-2; D possibly corresponds to TRBD1 (5 bases). CDR3 length: 13 amino acids. The germline CDR1 and CDR2 sequences are MNHNY and SVGAGI (reference sequence). V was cut by 7 bases and J by 4 bases, with 13 bases left in between. The CDR3 region has the DNA TGTGCCAGCACCGGGACGCCTATCTATGGCTACACCTTC. It encodes CASTGTPIYGYTF.